This TCR beta chain was profiled in a study of brain metastases from non-small cell lung cancer. The CDR3 totals 14 residues. Germline loops: CDR1 LNHNV, CDR2 YYDKDF (reference sequence). Trimming took off 0 bases at V and 4 bases at J, with 6 bases between the two ends. Profiled with immunoSEQ multiplex PCR; TCRdb holds only in-frame clones, not every one. The table records some 1,500 clones, roughly 80% of them present only once. The gene calls are TRBV15 and TRBJ2-2; the D is unclear. The sequencing sample was made of tumor-adjacent normal tissue. This receptor was obtained from a donor at least 40 years old with non-small cell lung cancer. The CDR3 sequence: CATSRDSTTGELFF. CDR3 in DNA: TGTGCCACCAGCAGAGATTCTACCACCGGGGAGCTGTTTTTT.